This record concerns one TCR beta chain sequence. The antigen remains unidentified. This sample was included in a study of T cell responses to AZD1222 COVID-19 vaccine. As for the study in general: Second doses that came at about 4 or about 12 weeks were put together.

General study points: Nearly half of spike-specific TCRs reportedly target variant regions that are unmutated in the B.1.351 and B.1.1.7 variants. At 160-218 and 743-854, vaccine-associated CD4 TCRs were dominant, and they spanned spike. In all cases, repertoires were sampled only after the peak T cell response.

Only in-frame clones appear in the TCRdb table, and some are missing; sequencing was by immunoSEQ multiplex PCR. Here the sample spans tens of thousands of clones, about 90% being singletons. Germline-derived CDR1 and CDR2 are MNHEY and SVGAGI. The CDR3 spans 13 residues. With 0 bases removed from V and 1 base from J, the gap between germline ends came to 3 bases. The source is an adult in good health. Sequences were derived from peripheral blood, sampled on day 0 of AZD1222 vaccination. V and J are TRBV6-5 and TRBJ2-5; D not resolved. This CDR3 reads CASSYSPQETQYF. DNA for the CDR3: TGTGCCAGCAGTTACTCTCCCCAAGAGACCCAGTACTTC.